What follows are 11 T cell receptor beta chains derived from one specimen sequenced in a study of blood T cell repertoires in COVID-19. Sequenced by immunoSEQ multiplex PCR; TCRdb stores in-frame clones only, minus some. Of some 94,000 clones listed, roughly 89% are singletons. The specimen was peripheral blood. These receptors were collected from a human donor in a cohort sampled during active COVID-19.

V and J are TRBV29-1 and TRBJ2-3, with TRBD1 identical over 7 bases. Germline trimming cut 5 bases from V and 2 bases from J; bases unmatched to any gene: 4. Germline loops: CDR1 SQVTM, CDR2 ANQGSEA. The CDR3 has 13 amino acids. CDR3 in DNA: TGCAGCGTTCCGGACAGGCTCACAGATACGCAGTATTTT. This codes for CSVPDRLTDTQYF.

The chain joins TRBV14 to TRBJ2-3; possibly TRBD1 for D (6 bases). Trimming shortened V by 1 base and J by 6 bases, and 14 bases separated the two germline ends. The germline V gene encodes CDR1 SGHDN and CDR2 FVKESK. The CDR3 consists of 15 residues. The CDR3 protein is CASSQGQALWDTQYF. CDR3 DNA sequence: TGTGCCAGCAGCCAAGGACAGGCCCTATGGGATACGCAGTATTTT. The full variable domain, completed using reference TRBV14 and TRBJ2-3, is EAGVTQFPSHSVIEKGQTVTLRCDPISGHDNLYWYRRVMGKEIKFLLHFVKESKQDESGMPNNRFLAERTGGTYSTLKVQPAELEDSGVYFCASSQGQALWDTQYFGPGTRLTVL.

The chain uses TRBV7-3 and TRBJ2-7; 11 positions match TRBD1. The germline V gene has CDR1 SGHTA and CDR2 FQGTGA. This CDR3 has 14 amino acids. J lost 3 bases, V lost 5 bases, and 3 bases had no gene match. CDR3 DNA sequence: TGTGCCAGCAGCCCGGGGACAGGGGGCTACGAGCAGTACTTC. Its protein is CASSPGTGGYEQYF.

This clone was seen more than once but under ten times. The chain joins TRBV19 to TRBJ1-2, with 7 bases identical to TRBD1. The CDR3 is 15 residues long. V lost 2 bases and J lost 2; bases outside the gene matches: 5. Germline CDR1 is LNHDA and CDR2 is SQIVND (reference sequence). DNA of the CDR3: TGTGCCAGTAGTATACGAGGGGGCTTCAACTATGGCTACACCTTC. This sequence encodes CASSIRGGFNYGYTF.

This clone was detected only a few times. The chain combines TRBV5-1 with TRBJ2-1; 8 bases agree with TRBD2. V was pared by 5 bases and J by 3 bases, with 4 bases of the junction left unmatched. There are 14 residues in the CDR3. Germline V CDR1 and CDR2: SGHRS, YFSETQ. DNA of the CDR3: TGCGCCAGCAGAGGCGGGAGGATCTACAATGAGCAGTTCTTC. Protein: CASRGGRIYNEQFF.

J is TRBJ2-5 and V is TRBV5-1; maybe TRBD1 (6 bases). Looked up from germline, CDR1 is SGHRS and CDR2 is YFSETQ. The ends were cut back, 0 bases at V and 5 bases at J, with 14 bases in the middle. There are 15 residues in the CDR3. The CDR3 loop reads CASSLGPGDGETQYF. As DNA, the CDR3 is TGCGCCAGCAGCTTGGGGCCAGGGGATGGGGAGACCCAGTACTTC.

The rearrangement links TRBV2 to TRBJ1-2, with D perhaps TRBD1 (5 bases). The ends were cut back, 2 bases at V and 3 bases at J, with 10 bases in the middle. The germline gives CDR1 SNHLY, CDR2 FYNNEI. This CDR3 comprises 14 residues. The CDR3 protein is CASSELGAYYGYTF. In nucleotides, the CDR3 is TGTGCCAGCAGTGAATTAGGGGCGTACTATGGCTACACCTTC. Based on the CDR3 plus reference TRBV2 and TRBJ1-2, the full variable domain is EPEVTQTPSHQVTQMGQEVILRCVPISNHLYFYWYRQILGQKVEFLVSFYNNEISEKSEIFDDQFSVERPDGSNFTLKIRSTKLEDSAMYFCASSELGAYYGYTFGSGTRLTVV.

The V call is TRBV21-1, the J call TRBJ2-1; the table assigns TRBD1, which was not confirmed against the DNA. TRBV21-1 is a documented pseudogene. The CDR3 runs to 18 residues. CDR3 sequence (DNA): TGTGCCAGCACCAGCGGTGGCAGACAGGTCAACTCCTACAATGAGCAGTTCTTC. The encoded protein is CASTSGGRQVNSYNEQFF.

The chain uses TRBV18 and TRBJ2-4; D perhaps matches TRBD2 (6 bases). Trimming shortened V by 6 bases and J by 0 bases, and 6 bases separated the two germline ends. CDR1 is KGHSH, CDR2 LQKENI, per germline. This CDR3 spans 13 amino acids. Written as DNA, the CDR3 is TGTGCCAGCTCGGGACTAGCCAAAAACATTCAGTACTTC. This translates into CASSGLAKNIQYF. Full variable domain (remainder filled in from reference TRBV18 and TRBJ2-4): NAGVMQNPRHLVRRRGQEARLRCSPMKGHSHVYWYRQLPEEGLKFMVYLQKENIIDESGMPKERFSAEFPKEGPSILRIQQVVRGDSAAYFCASSGLAKNIQYFGAGTRLSVL.

The CDR3 region has the DNA TGTGCCAGCAGCAACCAGCGGGGGGGCCTCTACAATGAGCAGTTCTTC. The encoded protein is CASSNQRGGLYNEQFF. The chain uses TRBV5-6 and TRBJ2-1, with 10 bases lining up with TRBD2. The V gene's germline CDR1 is SGHDT and CDR2 YYEEEE. J gave up 3 bases and V 4 bases, and 7 bases lay outside the gene matches. The CDR3 consists of 16 residues.

The V call is TRBV6-1, the J call TRBJ2-3; TRBD1 matches at 10 bases. With 0 bases clipped from V and 6 bases from J, the junction kept 9 bases outside the gene matches. Looked up from germline, CDR1 is MNHNS and CDR2 is SASEGT. This CDR3 region has 17 residues. The CDR3 DNA follows: TGTGCCAGCAGTGAAGCCCAAGACAGGGGGCCTTGGGATACGCAGTATTTT. Its translation: CASSEAQDRGPWDTQYF.